This TCR beta chain originates from a study of blood T cell repertoires in COVID-19. For the study at large: From the United States, Italy and Spain came samples of acute and convalescent COVID-19. From T cells, B-cell-depleted T cells, or PBMCs came the material, which was cDNA or gDNA.

Many counts were recorded for this clone. From germline, CDR1 is MNHEY and CDR2 SVGEGT. Deletions cut 2 bases from V and 1 base from J, with 5 bases between. The CDR3 is 13 residues long. Data came from immunoSEQ multiplex PCR; TCRdb stores just in-frame clones and leaves some out. The sample records hundreds of thousands of clones, 75% to 90% being singletons. The specimen was peripheral blood. The chain combines TRBV6-2 or TRBV6-3 with TRBJ1-1; D remains unclear. This sequence originates from a woman aged 45-60 years who had recovered from COVID-19. CDR3 amino acids: CASSYGPNTEAFF. In nucleotides, the CDR3 is TGTGCCAGCAGTTACGGGCCGAACACTGAAGCTTTCTTT.